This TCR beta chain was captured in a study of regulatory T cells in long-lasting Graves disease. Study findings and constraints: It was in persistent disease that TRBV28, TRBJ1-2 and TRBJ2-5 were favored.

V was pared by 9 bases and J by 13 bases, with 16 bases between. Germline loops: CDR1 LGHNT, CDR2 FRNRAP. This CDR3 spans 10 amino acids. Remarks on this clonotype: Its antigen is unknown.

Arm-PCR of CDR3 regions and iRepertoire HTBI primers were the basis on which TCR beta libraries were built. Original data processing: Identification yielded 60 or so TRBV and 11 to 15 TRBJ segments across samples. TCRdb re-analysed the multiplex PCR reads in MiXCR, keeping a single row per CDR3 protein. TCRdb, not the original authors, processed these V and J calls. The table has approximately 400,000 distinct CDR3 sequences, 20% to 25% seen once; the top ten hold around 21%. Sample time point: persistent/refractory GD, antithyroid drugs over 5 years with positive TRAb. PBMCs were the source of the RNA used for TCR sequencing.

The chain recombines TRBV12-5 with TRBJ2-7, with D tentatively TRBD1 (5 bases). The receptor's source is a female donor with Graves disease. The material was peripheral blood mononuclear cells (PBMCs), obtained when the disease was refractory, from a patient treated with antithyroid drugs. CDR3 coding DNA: TGTGCTAGACAATTGGGGCAGCTTTACTTC. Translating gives CARQLGQLYF. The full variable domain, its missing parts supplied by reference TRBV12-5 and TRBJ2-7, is DARVTQTPRHKVTEMGQEVTMRCQPILGHNTVFWYRQTMMQGLELLAYFRNRAPLDDSGMPKDRFSAEMPDATLATLKIQPSEPRDSAVYFCARQLGQLYFGPGTRLTVT.